This entry features one T cell receptor (beta chain) sequence. Baseline was the first blood sampling point, followed by cycle 4 day 1 and cycle 7 day 1. The sample comes from a study of OX40 agonist ivuxolimab in advanced cancers. About the study: Averaging 60 years in age, with a range of about 23 to 79, the cohort was 80% to 90% male.

Generated by immunoSEQ multiplex PCR, the TCRdb table keeps only in-frame clones and is missing some. The table has approximately 65,000 clones, roughly 89% seen once; the top ten hold about 1%. Unmatched junction bases numbered 4, after V lost 4 bases and J lost 4 bases. Germline assignment: CDR1 SGHRS and CDR2 YFSETQ. The CDR3 consists of 15 residues. The sample here was CD4+ or CD8+ T cells sorted from blood, taken in a trial of the OX40 agonist ivuxolimab. This chain joins TRBV5-1 and TRBJ1-4, with 10 bases identical to TRBD1. The source of this sequence is an adult with an advanced solid tumor such as melanoma, head and neck, liver or kidney cancer. In DNA, the CDR3 is TGCGCCAGCAGCCGGGACAGGGGCTATAATGAAAAACTGTTTTTT. Its protein product is CASSRDRGYNEKLFF.